The entry below describes one T cell receptor (beta chain). This clonotype was picked up many times. Its antigen is not yet known. Base qualities are not recorded, but no much larger clone differs from it by a single base. These data are taken from a study of T cells of healthy individuals (dated by TCRdb to 2016 to 2019). Library construction relied on 5' RACE. Sequencing was carried out with an Illumina MiSeq. TCRdb cleaned the public reads at Q25 with fastp, built clones with MiXCR and kept in-frame beta chains. Every CDR3 protein is listed once, alongside the most common genes and DNA of its rows. The table for this sample lists tens of thousands of distinct CDR3 sequences; around 15% of them were counted only once. The leading ten clones occupy about 4.3% of the sample. V gives up 1 base and J gives up 4 bases, and the segment between their germline ends measures 10 bases. The germline V gene sets CDR1 to SGHTA and CDR2 to FQGNSA. Its CDR3 holds 14 amino acids, cysteine through phenylalanine. The DNA shown is the 42-base CDR3, in frame from base 1.

The chain uses TRBV7-2 and TRBJ2-5, with the D call perhaps TRBD1 or TRBD2, each one matching 6 bases. The TCR sequence derives from a human donor in good health. The DNA sequence reads TGTGCCAGCAGCTTAGAAGGGGGGCGAGAGACCCAGTACTTC. It codes for CASSLEGGRETQYF.